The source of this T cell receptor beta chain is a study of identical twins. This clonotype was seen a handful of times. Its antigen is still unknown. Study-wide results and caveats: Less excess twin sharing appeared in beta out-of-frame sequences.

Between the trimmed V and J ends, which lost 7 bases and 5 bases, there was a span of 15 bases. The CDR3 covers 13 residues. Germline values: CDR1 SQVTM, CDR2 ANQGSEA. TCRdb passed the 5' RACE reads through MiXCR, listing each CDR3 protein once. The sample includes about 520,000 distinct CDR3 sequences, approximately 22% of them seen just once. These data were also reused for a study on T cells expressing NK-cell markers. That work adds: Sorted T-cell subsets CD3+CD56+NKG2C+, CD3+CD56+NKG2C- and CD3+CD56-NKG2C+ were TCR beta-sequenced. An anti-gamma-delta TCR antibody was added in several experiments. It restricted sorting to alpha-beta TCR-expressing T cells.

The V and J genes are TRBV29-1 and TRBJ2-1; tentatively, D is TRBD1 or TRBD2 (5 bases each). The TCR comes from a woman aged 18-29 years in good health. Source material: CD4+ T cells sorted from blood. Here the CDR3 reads CSALPRGHNEQFF. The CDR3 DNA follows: TGCAGCGCACTGCCCCGGGGCCACAATGAGCAGTTCTTC.